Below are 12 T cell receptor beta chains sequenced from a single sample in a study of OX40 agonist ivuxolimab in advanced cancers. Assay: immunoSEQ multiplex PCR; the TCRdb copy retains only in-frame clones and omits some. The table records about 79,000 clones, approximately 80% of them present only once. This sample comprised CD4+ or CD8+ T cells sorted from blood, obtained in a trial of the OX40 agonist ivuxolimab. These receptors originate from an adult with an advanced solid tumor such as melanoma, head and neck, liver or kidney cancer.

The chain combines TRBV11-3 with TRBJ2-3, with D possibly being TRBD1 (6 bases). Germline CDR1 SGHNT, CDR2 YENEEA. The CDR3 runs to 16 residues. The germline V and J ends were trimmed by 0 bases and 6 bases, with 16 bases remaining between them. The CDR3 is CASSLESRAGVDTQYF. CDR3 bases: TGTGCCAGCAGCTTAGAATCCCGGGCAGGGGTGGATACGCAGTATTTT.

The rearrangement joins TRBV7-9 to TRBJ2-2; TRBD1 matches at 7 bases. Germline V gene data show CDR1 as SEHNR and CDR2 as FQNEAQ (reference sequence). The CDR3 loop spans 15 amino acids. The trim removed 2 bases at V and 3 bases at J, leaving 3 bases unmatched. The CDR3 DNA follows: TGTGCCAGCAGCTTAACAGGGGTTCACACCGGGGAGCTGTTTTTT. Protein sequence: CASSLTGVHTGELFF.

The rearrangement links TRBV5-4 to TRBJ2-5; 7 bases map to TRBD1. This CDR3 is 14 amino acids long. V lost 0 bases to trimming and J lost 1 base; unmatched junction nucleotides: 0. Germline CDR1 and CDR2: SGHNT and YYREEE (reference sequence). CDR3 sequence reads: CASSLGQGQETQYF. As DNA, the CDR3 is TGTGCCAGCAGCTTGGGACAGGGCCAAGAGACCCAGTACTTC.

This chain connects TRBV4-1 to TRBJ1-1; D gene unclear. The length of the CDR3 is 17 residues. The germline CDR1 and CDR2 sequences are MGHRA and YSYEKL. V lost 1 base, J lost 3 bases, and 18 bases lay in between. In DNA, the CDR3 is TGCGCCAGCAGCCAAGGACGGGCCAAGGGTTTGGACACTGAAGCTTTCTTT. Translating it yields CASSQGRAKGLDTEAFF.

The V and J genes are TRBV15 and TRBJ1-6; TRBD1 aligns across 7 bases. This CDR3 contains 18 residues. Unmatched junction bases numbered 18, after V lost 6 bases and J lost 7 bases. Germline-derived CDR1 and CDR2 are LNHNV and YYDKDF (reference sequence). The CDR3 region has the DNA TGTGCCACCAGTCCGACAGGGCTAGCGGTACCGGGGAATTCACCCCTCCACTTT. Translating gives CATSPTGLAVPGNSPLHF.

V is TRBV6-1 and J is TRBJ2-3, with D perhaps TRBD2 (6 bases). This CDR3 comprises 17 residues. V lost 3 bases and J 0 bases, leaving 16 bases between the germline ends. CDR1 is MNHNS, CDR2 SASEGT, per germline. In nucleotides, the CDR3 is TGTGCCAGCAGTGACCTCCCCTGGGAGGCTAGCACAGATACGCAGTATTTT. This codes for CASSDLPWEASTDTQYF.

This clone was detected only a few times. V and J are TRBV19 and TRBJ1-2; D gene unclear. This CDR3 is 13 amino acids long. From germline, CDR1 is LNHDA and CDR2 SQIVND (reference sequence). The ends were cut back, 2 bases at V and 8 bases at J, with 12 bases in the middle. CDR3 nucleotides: TGTGCCAGTAGTATAAGACCGCTGCGAGGCTACACCTTC. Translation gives CASSIRPLRGYTF.

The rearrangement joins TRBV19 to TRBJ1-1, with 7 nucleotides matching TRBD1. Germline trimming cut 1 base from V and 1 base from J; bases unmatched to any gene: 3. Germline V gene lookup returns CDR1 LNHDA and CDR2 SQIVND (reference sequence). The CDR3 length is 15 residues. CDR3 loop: CASSIGRQGNTEAFF. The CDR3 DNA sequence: TGTGCCAGTAGTATAGGGCGACAGGGGAACACTGAAGCTTTCTTT.

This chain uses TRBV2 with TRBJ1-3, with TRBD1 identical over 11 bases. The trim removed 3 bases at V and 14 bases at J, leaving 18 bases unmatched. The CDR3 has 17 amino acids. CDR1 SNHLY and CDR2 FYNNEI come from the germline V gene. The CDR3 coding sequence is TGTGCCAGCAGTGACGAGAACAGCGGGACAGGGGGGGTCCGCCTATATTTT. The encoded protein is CASSDENSGTGGVRLYF. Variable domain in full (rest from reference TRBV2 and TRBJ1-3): EPEVTQTPSHQVTQMGQEVILRCVPISNHLYFYWYRQILGQKVEFLVSFYNNEISEKSEIFDDQFSVERPDGSNFTLKIRSTKLEDSAMYFCASSDENSGTGGVRLYFGEGSWLTVV.

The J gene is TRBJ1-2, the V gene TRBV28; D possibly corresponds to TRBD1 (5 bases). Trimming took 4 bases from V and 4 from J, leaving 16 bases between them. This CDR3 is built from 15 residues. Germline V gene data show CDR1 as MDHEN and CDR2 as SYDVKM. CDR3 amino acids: CASSSVGGTGYGYTF. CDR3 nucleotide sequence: TGTGCCAGCAGTTCGGTGGGCGGGACTGGCTATGGCTACACCTTC.

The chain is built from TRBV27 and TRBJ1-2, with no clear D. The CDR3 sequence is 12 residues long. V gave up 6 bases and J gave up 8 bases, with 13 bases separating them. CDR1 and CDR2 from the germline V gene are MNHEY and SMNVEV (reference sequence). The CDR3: CASSPAGGGYTF. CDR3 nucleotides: TGTGCCAGCAGCCCGGCAGGTGGGGGCTACACCTTC.

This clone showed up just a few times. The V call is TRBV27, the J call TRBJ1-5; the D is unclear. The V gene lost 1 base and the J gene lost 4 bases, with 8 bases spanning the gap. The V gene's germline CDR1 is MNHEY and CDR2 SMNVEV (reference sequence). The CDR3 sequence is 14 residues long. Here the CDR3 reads CASSLYGINQPQHF. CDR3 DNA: TGTGCCAGCAGTTTATACGGGATTAATCAGCCCCAGCATTTT.